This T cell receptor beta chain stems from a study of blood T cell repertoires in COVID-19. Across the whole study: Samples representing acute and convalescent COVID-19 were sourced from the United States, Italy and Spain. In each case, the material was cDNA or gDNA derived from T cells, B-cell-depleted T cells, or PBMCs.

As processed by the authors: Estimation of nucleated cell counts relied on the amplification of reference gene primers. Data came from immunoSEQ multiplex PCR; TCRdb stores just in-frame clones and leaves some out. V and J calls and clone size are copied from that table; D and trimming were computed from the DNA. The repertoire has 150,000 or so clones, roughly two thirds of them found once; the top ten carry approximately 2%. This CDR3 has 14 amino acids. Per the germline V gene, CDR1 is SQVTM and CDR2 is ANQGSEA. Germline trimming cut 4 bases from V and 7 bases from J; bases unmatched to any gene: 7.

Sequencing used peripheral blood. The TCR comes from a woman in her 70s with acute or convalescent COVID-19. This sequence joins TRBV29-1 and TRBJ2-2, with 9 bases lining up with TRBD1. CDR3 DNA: TGCAGCGTTGGAACAGGGGGCGCGATCGGGGAGCTGTTTTTT. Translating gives CSVGTGGAIGELFF.